This T cell receptor beta chain derives from a study of T-cell reconstitution after alpha-beta-depleted transplantation in children. A library of TCRbeta sequences, prepared with unique molecular identifiers, was generated. In TCRdb, the PCR reads were re-called with MiXCR into one record per CDR3 protein. The sample yields around 960,000 distinct CDR3 sequences, 25% to 35% seen once. This clonotype was seen only a few times. Its antigen remains unidentified. Overall study findings and caveats: Several hundred expanded graft clones reportedly were the source of alpha-beta T cells about two months after transplant. T-cell numbers and diversity, one year after transplant, stemmed largely from T cells that were newly produced.

Trimming cost V 0 bases and J 7 bases; bases outside gene matches: 4. The CDR3 covers 15 residues. CDR1 is GTSNPN, CDR2 SVGIG, per germline (reference sequence). The material sequenced was PBMCs, mostly from graft donor cells, taken 360 days after TCRalphabeta/CD19-depleted stem cell transplant. The rearrangement uses TRBV30 and TRBJ2-2; the match to TRBD2 covers 11 bases. The TCR comes from a boy under two years old who had a stem cell transplant for SCID, so the T cells may come from the graft donor. In nucleotides, the CDR3 is TGTGCCTGGAGTGTAGGGACTAGCGGTGTCGGGGAGCTGTTTTTT. Its translation: CAWSVGTSGVGELFF.